Presented here are 9 T cell receptor beta chains from one specimen sequenced in a study of blood T cell repertoires in COVID-19. Using immunoSEQ multiplex PCR, the repertoire was profiled, and TCRdb retains in-frame clones only, with some absent. The sample holds about 190,000 clones; 84% are singletons and the top ten take around 21%. Source material: peripheral blood. The receptors shown here come from a human donor in a cohort sampled during active COVID-19.

V and J are TRBV19 and TRBJ2-2; D may be TRBD1 (6 bases). The CDR3 loop spans 16 amino acids. Germline CDR1 is LNHDA and CDR2 is SQIVND (reference sequence). Trimming removed 0 bases at V and 2 bases at J, with 10 bases between. Written as DNA, the CDR3 is TGTGCCAGTAGTATAGAGGCTGGGGGCAACACCGGGGAGCTGTTTTTT. Its protein is CASSIEAGGNTGELFF.

This chain links TRBV4-1 with TRBJ2-7, with 16 bases aligning to TRBD2. The V and J ends lost 6 bases and 3 bases, in that order; junction bases with no gene match: 11. The CDR3 runs to 18 residues. The germline CDR1 and CDR2 sequences are MGHRA and YSYEKL. The CDR3 sequence is CASSLTAGLAGGNYEQYF. CDR3 DNA: TGCGCCAGCAGTCTAACTGCGGGACTAGCGGGAGGGAACTACGAGCAGTACTTC.

The gene calls are TRBV18 and TRBJ2-4, with TRBD2 identical over 7 bases. The V segment lost 3 bases and the J segment 1 base; nucleotides outside the gene matches: 0. The CDR3 is made up of 14 amino acids. CDR1 KGHSH and CDR2 LQKENI come from the germline V gene. The CDR3 here is CASSPGGAKNIQYF. Written as DNA, the CDR3 is TGTGCCAGCTCACCGGGGGGGGCCAAAAACATTCAGTACTTC.

V is TRBV6-5 and J is TRBJ2-1; perhaps TRBD2 as D (5 bases). The CDR3 contains 14 residues. V was clipped by 10 bases and J by 7 bases, with 20 bases between them. Germline V CDR1 and CDR2: MNHEY, SVGAGI. CDR3 coding DNA: TGTGCCACCGCCGTCTTAGAGGGTTCTAATGAGCAGTTCTTC. Its translation: CATAVLEGSNEQFF.

CDR3: CASSPQIGGNQPQHF. The CDR3 DNA reads TGTGCCAGCAGCCCCCAGATCGGAGGGAATCAGCCCCAGCATTTT. The chain employs TRBV28 and TRBJ1-5; D unclear. CDR3 length equals 15 residues. The germline V gene has CDR1 MDHEN and CDR2 SYDVKM. V gave up 6 bases and J gave up 4 bases, with 16 bases separating them. The full variable domain, its missing parts supplied by reference TRBV28 and TRBJ1-5, is DVKVTQSSRYLVKRTGEKVFLECVQDMDHENMFWYRQDPGLGLRLIYFSYDVKMKEKGDIPEGYSVSREKKERFSLILESASTNQTSMYLCASSPQIGGNQPQHFGDGTRLSIL.

This sequence joins TRBV7-9 and TRBJ1-3, with D hard to call. The length of the CDR3 is 15 residues. Looked up from germline, CDR1 is SEHNR and CDR2 is FQNEAQ (reference sequence). V gave up 3 bases and J gave up 2 bases, with 11 bases separating them. The CDR3: CASSFPFGAGNTIYF. CDR3 DNA sequence: TGTGCCAGCAGCTTTCCTTTTGGAGCTGGAAACACCATATATTTT. The variable domain in full, with the rest retrieved from reference TRBV7-9 and TRBJ1-3, is DTGVSQNPRHKITKRGQNVTFRCDPISEHNRLYWYRQTLGQGPEFLTYFQNEAQLEKSRLLSDRFSAERPKGSFSTLEIQRTEQGDSAMYLCASSFPFGAGNTIYFGEGSWLTVV.

This clone appeared a single time. The chain has TRBV2 and TRBJ2-7; 8 nucleotides agree with TRBD2. The CDR3 is 14 residues long. Trimming removed 5 bases from V and 3 bases from J; junction bases left unmatched: 6. Germline assignment: CDR1 SNHLY and CDR2 FYNNEI. The CDR3 region is CASSQGTSFYEQYV. Written as DNA, the CDR3 is TGTGCCAGCAGTCAGGGGACTAGTTTCTACGAGCAGTACGTC.

The genes are TRBV5-8 and TRBJ1-2; a weak D match, TRBD1 (5 bases). The CDR3 loop spans 16 amino acids. The germline V gene has CDR1 SGHTS and CDR2 YDEGEE. V was clipped by 3 bases and J by 0 bases, with 15 bases between them. The CDR3 loop reads CASSWDRGRTNYGYTF. The CDR3 region has the DNA TGTGCCAGCAGCTGGGACCGCGGGAGGACTAACTATGGCTACACCTTC.

V and J are TRBV21-1 and TRBJ2-7; the D call of TRBD1 is as the table states it, not checked on the DNA. TRBV21-1 has pseudogene status. This CDR3 comprises 15 residues. The CDR3 here is CASSSLQGQGYEQYV. The CDR3 DNA reads as TGTGCCAGCAGCTCGCTCCAGGGACAGGGGTACGAGCAGTACGTC.